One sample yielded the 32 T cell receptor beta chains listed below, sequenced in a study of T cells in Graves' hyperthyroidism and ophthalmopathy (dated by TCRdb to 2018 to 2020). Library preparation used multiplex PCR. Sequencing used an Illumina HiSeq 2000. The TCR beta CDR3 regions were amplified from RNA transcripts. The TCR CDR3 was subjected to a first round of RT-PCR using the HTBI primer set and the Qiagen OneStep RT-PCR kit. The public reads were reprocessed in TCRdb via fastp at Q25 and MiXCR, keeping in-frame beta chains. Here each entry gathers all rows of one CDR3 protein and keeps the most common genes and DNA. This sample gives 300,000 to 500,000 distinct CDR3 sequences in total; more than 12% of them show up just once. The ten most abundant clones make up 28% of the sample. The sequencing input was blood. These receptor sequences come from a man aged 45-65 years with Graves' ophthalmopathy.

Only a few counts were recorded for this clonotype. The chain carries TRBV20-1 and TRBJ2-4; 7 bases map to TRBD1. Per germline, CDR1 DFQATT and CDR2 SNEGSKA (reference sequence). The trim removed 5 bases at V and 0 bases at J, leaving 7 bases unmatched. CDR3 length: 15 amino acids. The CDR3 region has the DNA TGCAGTGCTCAATCCGGGACAGTAGCCAAAAACATTCAGTACTTC. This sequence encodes CSAQSGTVAKNIQYF.

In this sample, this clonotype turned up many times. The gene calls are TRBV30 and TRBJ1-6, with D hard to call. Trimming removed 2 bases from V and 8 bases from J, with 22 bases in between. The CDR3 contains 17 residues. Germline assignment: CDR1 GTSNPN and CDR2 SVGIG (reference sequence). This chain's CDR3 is CAWSFWNNAFVDSPLHF. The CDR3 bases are TGTGCCTGGAGTTTTTGGAACAACGCCTTCGTCGATTCACCCCTCCACTTT. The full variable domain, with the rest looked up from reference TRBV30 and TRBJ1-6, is SQTIHQWPATLVQPVGSPLSLECTVEGTSNPNLYWYRQAAGRGLQLLFYSVGIGQISSEVPQNLSASRPQDRQFILSSKKLLLSDSGFYLCAWSFWNNAFVDSPLHFGNGTRLTVT.

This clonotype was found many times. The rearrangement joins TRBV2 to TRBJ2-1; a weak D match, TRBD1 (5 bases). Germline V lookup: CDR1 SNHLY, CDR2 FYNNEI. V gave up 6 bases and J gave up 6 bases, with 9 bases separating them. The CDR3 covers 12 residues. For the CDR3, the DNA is TGTGCCAGCAGGGACATGATCAATGAGCAGTTCTTC. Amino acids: CASRDMINEQFF. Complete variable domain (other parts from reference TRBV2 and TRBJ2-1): EPEVTQTPSHQVTQMGQEVILRCVPISNHLYFYWYRQILGQKVEFLVSFYNNEISEKSEIFDDQFSVERPDGSNFTLKIRSTKLEDSAMYFCASRDMINEQFFGPGTRLTVL.

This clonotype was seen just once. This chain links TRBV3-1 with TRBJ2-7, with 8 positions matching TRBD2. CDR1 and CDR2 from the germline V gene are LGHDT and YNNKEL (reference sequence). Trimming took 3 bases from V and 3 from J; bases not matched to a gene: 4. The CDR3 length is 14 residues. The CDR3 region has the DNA TGTGCCAGCAGCCAGTCAGCGGGAGTCTACGAGCAGTACTTC. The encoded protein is CASSQSAGVYEQYF.

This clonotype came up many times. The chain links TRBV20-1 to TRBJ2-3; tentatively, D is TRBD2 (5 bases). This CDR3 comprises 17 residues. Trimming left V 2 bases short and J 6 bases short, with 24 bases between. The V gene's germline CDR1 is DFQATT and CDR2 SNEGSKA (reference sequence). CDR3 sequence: CSARPQPTSGPGDTQYF. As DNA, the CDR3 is TGCAGTGCTAGACCCCAGCCCACCAGCGGACCTGGGGATACGCAGTATTTT.

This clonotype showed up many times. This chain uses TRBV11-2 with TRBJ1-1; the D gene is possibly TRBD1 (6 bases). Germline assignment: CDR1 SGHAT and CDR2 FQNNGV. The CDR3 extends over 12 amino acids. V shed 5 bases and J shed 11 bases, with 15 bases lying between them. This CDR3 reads CASSPGGGRAFF. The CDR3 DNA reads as TGTGCCAGCAGCCCCGGGGGGGGGCGGGCTTTCTTT.

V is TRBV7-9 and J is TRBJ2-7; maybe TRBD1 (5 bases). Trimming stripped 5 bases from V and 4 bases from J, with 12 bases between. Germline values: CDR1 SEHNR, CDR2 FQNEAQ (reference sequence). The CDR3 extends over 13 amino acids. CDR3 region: CASSAISGYEQYF. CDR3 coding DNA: TGTGCCAGCAGCGCCATCTCAGGGTACGAGCAGTACTTC.

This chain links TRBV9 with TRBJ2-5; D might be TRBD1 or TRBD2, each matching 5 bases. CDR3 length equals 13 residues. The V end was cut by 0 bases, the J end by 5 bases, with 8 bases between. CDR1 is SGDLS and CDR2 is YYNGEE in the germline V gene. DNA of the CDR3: TGTGCCAGCAGCGTAGTAGGGGAGGAGACCCAGTACTTC. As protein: CASSVVGEETQYF.

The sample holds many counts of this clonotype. The CDR3 loop is CASSFGGTGNHQPQHF. For the CDR3, the DNA is TGTGCCAGCAGTTTTGGGGGGACAGGGAATCATCAGCCCCAGCATTTT. The V and J genes are TRBV12-3 or TRBV12-4 and TRBJ1-5, with TRBD1 matching 9 bases. V lost 3 bases, J lost 5 bases, and 8 bases stayed unmatched. This CDR3 has 16 amino acids.

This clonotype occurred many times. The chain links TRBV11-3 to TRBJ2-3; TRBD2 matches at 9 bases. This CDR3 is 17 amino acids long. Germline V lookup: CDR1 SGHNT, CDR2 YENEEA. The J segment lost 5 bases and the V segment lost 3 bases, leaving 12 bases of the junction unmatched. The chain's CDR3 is CASSLDGRTSAIDTQYF. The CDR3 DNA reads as TGTGCCAGCAGCTTGGATGGGCGGACTAGCGCTATAGATACGCAGTATTTT.

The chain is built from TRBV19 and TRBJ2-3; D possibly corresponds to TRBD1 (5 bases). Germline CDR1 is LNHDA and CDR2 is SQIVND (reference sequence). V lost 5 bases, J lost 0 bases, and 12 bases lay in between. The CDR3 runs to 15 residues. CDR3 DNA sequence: TGTGCCAGTAGTCCCAGGGTGCTTAGCACAGATACGCAGTATTTT. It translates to CASSPRVLSTDTQYF.

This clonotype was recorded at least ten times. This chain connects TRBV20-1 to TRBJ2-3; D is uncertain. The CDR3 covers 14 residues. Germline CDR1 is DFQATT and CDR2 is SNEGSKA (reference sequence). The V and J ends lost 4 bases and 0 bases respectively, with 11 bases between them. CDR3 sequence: CSAKYTTSTDTQYF. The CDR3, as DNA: TGCAGTGCTAAATACACAACTAGCACAGATACGCAGTATTTT.

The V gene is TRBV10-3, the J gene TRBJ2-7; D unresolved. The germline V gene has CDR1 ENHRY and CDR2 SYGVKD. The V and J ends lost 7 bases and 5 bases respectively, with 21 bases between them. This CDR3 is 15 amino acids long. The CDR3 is CAIKAHTGEFHEQYF. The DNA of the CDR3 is TGTGCCATCAAAGCACACACGGGCGAGTTCCACGAGCAGTACTTC.

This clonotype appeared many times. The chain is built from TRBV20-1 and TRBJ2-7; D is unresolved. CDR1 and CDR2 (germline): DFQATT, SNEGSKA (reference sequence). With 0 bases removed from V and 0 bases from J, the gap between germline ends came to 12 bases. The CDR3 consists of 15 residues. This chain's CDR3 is CSARDSLANSYEQYF. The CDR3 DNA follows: TGCAGTGCTAGAGATTCGTTGGCGAACTCCTACGAGCAGTACTTC.

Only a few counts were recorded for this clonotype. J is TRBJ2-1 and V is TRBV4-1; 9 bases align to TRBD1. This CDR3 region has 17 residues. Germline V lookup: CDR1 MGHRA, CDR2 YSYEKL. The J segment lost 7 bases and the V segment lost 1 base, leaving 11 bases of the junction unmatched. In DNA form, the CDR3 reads TGCGCCAGCAGCCAAGGAGGTAGGACAGGGGCGGTGAATGAGCAGTTCTTC. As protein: CASSQGGRTGAVNEQFF.

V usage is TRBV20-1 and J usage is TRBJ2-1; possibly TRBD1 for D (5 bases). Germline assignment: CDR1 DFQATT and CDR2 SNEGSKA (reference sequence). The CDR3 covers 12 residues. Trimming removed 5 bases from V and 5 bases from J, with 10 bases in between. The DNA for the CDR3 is TGCAGTGCTGCCAGGGTTAACAATGAGCAGTTCTTC. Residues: CSAARVNNEQFF.

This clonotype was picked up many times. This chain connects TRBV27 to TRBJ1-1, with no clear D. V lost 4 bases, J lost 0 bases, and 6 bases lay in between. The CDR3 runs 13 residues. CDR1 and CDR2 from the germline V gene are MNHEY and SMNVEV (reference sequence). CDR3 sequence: CASSSPVNTEAFF. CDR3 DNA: TGTGCCAGCAGTTCCCCAGTGAACACTGAAGCTTTCTTT.

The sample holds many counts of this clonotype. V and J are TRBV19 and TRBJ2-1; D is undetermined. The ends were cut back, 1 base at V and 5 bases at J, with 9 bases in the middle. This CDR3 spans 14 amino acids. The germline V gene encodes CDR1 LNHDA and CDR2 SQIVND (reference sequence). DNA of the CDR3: TGTGCCAGTAGTATAGGCCTAGTCCACAATGAGCAGTTCTTC. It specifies CASSIGLVHNEQFF.

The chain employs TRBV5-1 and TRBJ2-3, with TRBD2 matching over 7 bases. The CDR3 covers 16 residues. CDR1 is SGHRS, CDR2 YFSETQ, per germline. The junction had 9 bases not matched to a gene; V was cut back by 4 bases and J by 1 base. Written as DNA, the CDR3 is TGCGCCAGCAGCAGGGAGGCTGCGGGAGGCACAGATACGCAGTATTTT. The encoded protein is CASSREAAGGTDTQYF.

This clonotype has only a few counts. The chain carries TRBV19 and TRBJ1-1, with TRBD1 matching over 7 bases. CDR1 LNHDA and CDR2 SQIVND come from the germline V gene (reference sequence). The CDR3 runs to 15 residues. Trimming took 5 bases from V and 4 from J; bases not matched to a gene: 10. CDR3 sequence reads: CASSSTGDSFTEAFF. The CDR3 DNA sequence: TGTGCCAGTAGTTCTACAGGGGATTCGTTCACTGAAGCTTTCTTT.

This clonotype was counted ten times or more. CDR3 loop: CAWSGQGDSPLHF. The CDR3 bases are TGTGCCTGGAGTGGACAGGGGGATTCACCCCTCCACTTT. The V gene is TRBV30, the J gene TRBJ1-6; 9 bases are shared with TRBD1. CDR3 length equals 13 residues. From germline, CDR1 is GTSNPN and CDR2 SVGIG (reference sequence). The J segment lost 8 bases and the V segment lost 1 base, leaving 0 bases of the junction unmatched.

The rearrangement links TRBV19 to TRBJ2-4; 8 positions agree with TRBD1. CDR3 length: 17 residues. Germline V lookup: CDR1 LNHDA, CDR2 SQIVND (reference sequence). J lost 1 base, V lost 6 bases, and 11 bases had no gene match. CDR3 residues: CASSLGVQGAAKNIQYF. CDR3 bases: TGTGCCAGTAGCCTCGGCGTCCAGGGGGCTGCCAAAAACATTCAGTACTTC. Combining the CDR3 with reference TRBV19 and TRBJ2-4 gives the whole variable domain DGGITQSPKYLFRKEGQNVTLSCEQNLNHDAMYWYRQDPGQGLRLIYYSQIVNDFQKGDIAEGYSVSREKKESFPLTVTSAQKNPTAFYLCASSLGVQGAAKNIQYFGAGTRLSVL.

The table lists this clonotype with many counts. The CDR3 loop reads CASSFDRIANTGELFF. In nucleotides, the CDR3 is TGTGCCAGCAGCTTCGACAGAATCGCGAACACCGGGGAGCTGTTTTTT. This chain joins TRBV11-3 and TRBJ2-2; D may be TRBD1 (5 bases). Germline assignment: CDR1 SGHNT and CDR2 YENEEA. The V end lost 3 bases, the J end lost 0 bases, and 11 bases lay between the germline ends. This CDR3 comprises 16 residues.

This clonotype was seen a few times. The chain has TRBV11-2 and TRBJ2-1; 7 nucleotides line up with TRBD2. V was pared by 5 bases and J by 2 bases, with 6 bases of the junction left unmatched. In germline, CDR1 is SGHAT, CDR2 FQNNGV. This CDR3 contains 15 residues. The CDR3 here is CASSLQGGTYNEQFF. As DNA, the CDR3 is TGTGCCAGCAGCCTCCAGGGAGGGACCTACAATGAGCAGTTCTTC.

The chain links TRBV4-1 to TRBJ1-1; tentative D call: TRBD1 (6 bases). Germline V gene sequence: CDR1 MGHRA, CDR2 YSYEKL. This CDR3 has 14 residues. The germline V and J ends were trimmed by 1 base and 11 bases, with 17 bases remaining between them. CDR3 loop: CASSQAGGGLEAFF. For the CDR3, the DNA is TGCGCCAGCAGCCAAGCCGGGGGGGGGCTGGAGGCTTTCTTT.

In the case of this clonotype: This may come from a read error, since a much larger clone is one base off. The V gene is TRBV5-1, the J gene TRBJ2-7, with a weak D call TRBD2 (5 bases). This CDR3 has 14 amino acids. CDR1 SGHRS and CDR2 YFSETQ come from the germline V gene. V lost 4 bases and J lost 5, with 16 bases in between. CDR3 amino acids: CASSVGRGAHEQYF. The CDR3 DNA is TGCGCCAGCAGCGTGGGGAGAGGAGCCCACGAGCAGTACTTC.

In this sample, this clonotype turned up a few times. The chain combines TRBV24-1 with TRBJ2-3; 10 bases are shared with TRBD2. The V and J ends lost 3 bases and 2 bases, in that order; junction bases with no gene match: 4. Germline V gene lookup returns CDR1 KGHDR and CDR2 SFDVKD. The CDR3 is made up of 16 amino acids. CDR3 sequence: CATSDPGTSDTDTQYF. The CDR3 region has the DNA TGTGCCACCAGTGATCCTGGGACTAGCGACACAGATACGCAGTATTTT.

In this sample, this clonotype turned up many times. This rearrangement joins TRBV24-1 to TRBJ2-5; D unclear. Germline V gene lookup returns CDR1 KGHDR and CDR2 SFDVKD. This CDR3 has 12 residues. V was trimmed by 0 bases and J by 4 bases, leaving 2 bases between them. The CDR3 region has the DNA TGTGCCACCAGTGATTTGGGAGAGACCCAGTACTTC. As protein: CATSDLGETQYF.

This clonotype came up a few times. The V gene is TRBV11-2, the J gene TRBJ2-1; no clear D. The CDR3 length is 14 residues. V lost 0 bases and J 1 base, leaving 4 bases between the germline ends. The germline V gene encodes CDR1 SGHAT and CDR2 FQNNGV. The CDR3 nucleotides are TGTGCCAGCAGCTTAGAGGTATCCTACAATGAGCAGTTCTTC. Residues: CASSLEVSYNEQFF.

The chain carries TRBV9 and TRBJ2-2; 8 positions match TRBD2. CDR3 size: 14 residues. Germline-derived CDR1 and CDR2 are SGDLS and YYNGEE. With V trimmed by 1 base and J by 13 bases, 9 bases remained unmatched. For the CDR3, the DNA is TGTGCCAGCAGCGTAACTAGCGGTGCTAGGGGGCTGTTTTTT. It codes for CASSVTSGARGLFF.

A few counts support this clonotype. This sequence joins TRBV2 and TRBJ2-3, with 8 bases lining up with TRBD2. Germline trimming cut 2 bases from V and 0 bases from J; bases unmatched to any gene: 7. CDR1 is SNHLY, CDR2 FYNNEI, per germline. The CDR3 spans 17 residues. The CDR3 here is CASSELRLAGSTDTQYF. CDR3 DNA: TGTGCCAGCAGTGAATTGAGATTAGCGGGAAGCACAGATACGCAGTATTTT.

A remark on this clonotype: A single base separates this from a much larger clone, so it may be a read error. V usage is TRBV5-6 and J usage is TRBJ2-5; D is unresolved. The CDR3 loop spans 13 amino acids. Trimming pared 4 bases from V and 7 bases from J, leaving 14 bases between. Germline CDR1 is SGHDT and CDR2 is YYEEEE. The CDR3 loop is CASSPAYKGTQYF. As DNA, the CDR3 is TGTGCCAGCAGCCCTGCATATAAAGGGACCCAGTACTTC.